These 4 T cell receptor beta chains were sequenced from one sample in a study of cytomegalovirus exposure and HLA in healthy donors. The primer mix had 60 Vbeta and 13 Jbeta primers. TCRdb's table, derived via immunoSEQ multiplex PCR, lists solely in-frame clones and lacks some. The repertoire holds fewer than 250,000 clones, with approximately 70% as singletons. Specimen: PBMCs. Every receptor here comes from a woman aged 30 to 39 in good health and CMV-seronegative.

This clone appeared a single time. The chain uses TRBV5-1 and TRBJ2-7; 9 positions match TRBD1. In germline, CDR1 is SGHRS, CDR2 YFSETQ. The length of the CDR3 is 15 residues. With V trimmed by 4 bases and J by 6 bases, 11 bases remained unmatched. Here the CDR3 DNA reads TGCGCCAGCAGCCGTGGGGACAGGGCGGAGACCGAGCAGTACTTC. It specifies CASSRGDRAETEQYF. The whole variable domain, remainder taken from reference TRBV5-1 and TRBJ2-7, is KAGVTQTPRYLIKTRGQQVTLSCSPISGHRSVSWYQQTPGQGLQFLFEYFSETQRNKGNFPGRFSGRQFSNSRSEMNVSTLELGDSALYLCASSRGDRAETEQYFGPGTRLTVT.

This rearrangement joins TRBV15 to TRBJ2-7; 7 positions agree with TRBD2. This CDR3 contains 17 residues. The V and J ends lost 0 bases and 4 bases, in that order; junction bases with no gene match: 12. Germline CDR1 reads LNHNV; CDR2 reads YYDKDF (reference sequence). CDR3 bases: TGTGCCACCAGCAGAGATCCCCCGACTAGCAGAAGATACGAGCAGTACTTC. It yields the protein CATSRDPPTSRRYEQYF.

This clone occurred once. The V call is TRBV2, the J call TRBJ2-2; possible D gene TRBD1, 6 bases. Germline loops: CDR1 SNHLY, CDR2 FYNNEI. The V end was cut by 8 bases, the J end by 1 base, with 17 bases between. This CDR3 is built from 16 residues. CDR3 sequence reads: CASARRGRRNTGELFF. DNA of the CDR3: TGTGCCAGCGCACGAAGGGGGAGACGGAACACCGGGGAGCTGTTTTTT.

In the case of this clone: An end of the junction does not agree with germline; a read error may underlie this. The V and J genes are TRBV7-9 and TRBJ1-2, with 7 positions matching TRBD1. The CDR3 covers 13 residues. Germline loops: CDR1 SEHNR, CDR2 FQNEAQ (reference sequence). CDR3 protein: CSSSSGTEYGYTF. In DNA, the CDR3 is TGTTCCAGCAGCTCCGGGACAGAATATGGCTACACCTTC. Full variable domain (rest looked up from reference TRBV7-9 and TRBJ1-2): DTGVSQNPRHKITKRGQNVTFRCDPISEHNRLYWYRQTLGQGPEFLTYFQNEAQLEKSRLLSDRFSAERPKGSFSTLEIQRTEQGDSAMYLCSSSSGTEYGYTFGSGTRLTVV.